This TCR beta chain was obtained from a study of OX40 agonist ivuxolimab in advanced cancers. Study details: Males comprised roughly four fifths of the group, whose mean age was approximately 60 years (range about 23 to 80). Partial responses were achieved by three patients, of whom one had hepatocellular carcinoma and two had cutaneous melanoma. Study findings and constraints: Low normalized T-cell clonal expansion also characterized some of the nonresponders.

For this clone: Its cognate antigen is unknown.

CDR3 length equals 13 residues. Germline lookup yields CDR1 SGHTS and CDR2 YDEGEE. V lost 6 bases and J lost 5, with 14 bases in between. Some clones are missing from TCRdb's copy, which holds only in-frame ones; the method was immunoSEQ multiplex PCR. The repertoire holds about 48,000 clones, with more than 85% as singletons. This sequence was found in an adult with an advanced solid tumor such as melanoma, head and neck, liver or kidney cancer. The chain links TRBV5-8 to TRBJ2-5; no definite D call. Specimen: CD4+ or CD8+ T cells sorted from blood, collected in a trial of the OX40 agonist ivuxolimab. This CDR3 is CASIPHPQETQYF. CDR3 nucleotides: TGTGCCAGCATCCCTCACCCGCAGGAGACCCAGTACTTC. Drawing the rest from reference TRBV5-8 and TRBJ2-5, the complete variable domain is EAGVTQSPTHLIKTRGQQATLRCSPISGHTSVYWYQQALGLGLQFLLWYDEGEERNRGNFPPRFSGRQFPNYSSELNVNALELEDSALYLCASIPHPQETQYFGPGTRLLVL.